This entry lists 29 T cell receptor beta chains sequenced from one sample in a study of response to subunit inactivated influenza vaccine. TCRdb re-called the RT-PCR reads with MiXCR, one entry per CDR3 protein. The data show more than 450,000 distinct CDR3 sequences, with approximately 12% seen just once and roughly a tenth held by the top ten. Sequences were derived from PBMCs from blood, sampled on the day of vaccination. The receptors were sampled from a man between 50 and 59 years old who received an inactivated influenza vaccine.

The rearrangement uses TRBV5-1 and TRBJ2-7, with TRBD1 matching 9 bases. CDR1 SGHRS and CDR2 YFSETQ come from the germline V gene. The CDR3 length is 14 residues. Trimming cost V 2 bases and J 5 bases; bases outside gene matches: 5. CDR3 nucleotide sequence: TGCGCCAGCAGCTTAAGGACAGGGGTCCACGAGCAGTACTTC. Its translation: CASSLRTGVHEQYF.

This clonotype showed up just a few times. DNA of the CDR3: TGTGCCAGCAGTGAAGCCACACCTTACAGGGCCTCCTACGAGCAGTACTTC. Translated: CASSEATPYRASYEQYF. This chain joins TRBV2 and TRBJ2-7; tentative D call: TRBD1 (6 bases). This CDR3 is 17 amino acids long. Per germline, CDR1 SNHLY and CDR2 FYNNEI. The V end was cut by 0 bases, the J end by 0 bases, with 15 bases between.

This clonotype was seen more than once but under ten times. This chain joins TRBV5-1 and TRBJ2-5; 10 nucleotides line up with TRBD1. CDR1 and CDR2 from the germline V gene are SGHRS and YFSETQ. CDR3 size: 15 residues. After removal of 4 bases from V and 3 bases from J, the junction contained 6 bases not matched to a gene. The CDR3 region is CASSMTGTGEETQYF. For the CDR3, the DNA is TGCGCCAGCAGCATGACCGGGACAGGGGAAGAGACCCAGTACTTC.

In this sample, this clonotype turned up many times. The germline gene is not matched at one end of the junction; a read error may be the cause. The rearrangement links TRBV2 to TRBJ1-1; D gene uncertain. Germline CDR1 reads SNHLY; CDR2 reads FYNNEI. The CDR3 runs to 13 residues. CDR3 nucleotide sequence: TGCGCCAGCAGCGGCGGAGTGAACACTGAAGCTTTCTTT. Translated, it gives CASSGGVNTEAFF. Full variable domain (remainder filled in from reference TRBV2 and TRBJ1-1): EPEVTQTPSHQVTQMGQEVILRCVPISNHLYFYWYRQILGQKVEFLVSFYNNEISEKSEIFDDQFSVERPDGSNFTLKIRSTKLEDSAMYFCASSGGVNTEAFFGQGTRLTVV.

This clonotype was seen repeatedly, ten times or more. The gene calls are TRBV29-1 and TRBJ2-3; TRBD2 aligns across 11 bases. The junction had 8 bases not matched to a gene; V was cut back by 7 bases and J by 5 bases. CDR1 and CDR2 from the germline V gene are SQVTM and ANQGSEA. This CDR3 has 14 amino acids. CDR3 protein: CSARIAGGLDTQYF. CDR3 DNA: TGCAGCGCCCGCATAGCGGGGGGGTTAGATACGCAGTATTTT.

This chain uses TRBV5-1 with TRBJ1-1, with TRBD1 matching 8 bases. The germline gives CDR1 SGHRS, CDR2 YFSETQ. CDR3 size: 16 residues. V lost 4 bases to trimming and J lost 6 bases; unmatched junction nucleotides: 14. The CDR3 loop reads CASSPLGQGAGSEAFF. CDR3 in DNA: TGCGCCAGCAGCCCCCTAGGCCAGGGGGCCGGTTCTGAAGCTTTCTTT.

The V and J genes are TRBV6-5 and TRBJ2-7, with 7 positions matching TRBD1. Losses at the gene ends were 2 bases for V and 4 bases for J; bases not matched to a gene: 5. The CDR3 runs to 14 residues. Germline V gene sequence: CDR1 MNHEY, CDR2 SVGAGI. The CDR3 reads CASSYGQGVYEQYF. The CDR3 coding sequence is TGTGCCAGCAGTTACGGGCAGGGGGTTTACGAGCAGTACTTC.

This clonotype was seen ten or more times. This chain connects TRBV5-1 to TRBJ2-5; D remains ambiguous. V was pared by 4 bases and J by 5 bases, with 12 bases between. Germline loops: CDR1 SGHRS, CDR2 YFSETQ. The CDR3 is made up of 13 amino acids. CDR3 sequence reads: CASSGDNEETQYF. The CDR3 DNA reads TGCGCCAGCAGCGGAGACAACGAGGAGACCCAGTACTTC. Filled out from reference TRBV5-1 and TRBJ2-5, the complete variable domain reads KAGVTQTPRYLIKTRGQQVTLSCSPISGHRSVSWYQQTPGQGLQFLFEYFSETQRNKGNFPGRFSGRQFSNSRSEMNVSTLELGDSALYLCASSGDNEETQYFGPGTRLLVL.

The chain carries TRBV28 and TRBJ2-7, with TRBD2 matching 7 bases. The germline V gene encodes CDR1 MDHEN and CDR2 SYDVKM. V lost 6 bases, J lost 2 bases, and 10 bases stayed unmatched. The CDR3 runs 15 residues. For the CDR3, the DNA is TGTGCCAGCAGAGGGCCCCGCGGGGGAGCCTACGAGCAGTACTTC. Translated: CASRGPRGGAYEQYF.

This sequence joins TRBV7-9 and TRBJ2-5; TRBD1 might be the D (6 bases). V was clipped by 6 bases and J by 1 base, with 15 bases between them. This CDR3 comprises 15 residues. Germline V gives CDR1 SEHNR, CDR2 FQNEAQ (reference sequence). The CDR3 loop is CASRRQGPPQETQYF. CDR3 nucleotide sequence: TGTGCCAGCAGACGTCAGGGGCCGCCCCAAGAGACCCAGTACTTC.

In its sample, this clonotype was seen a few times. This sequence joins TRBV29-1 and TRBJ2-3; TRBD1 matches 7 bases. The germline gives CDR1 SQVTM, CDR2 ANQGSEA. Trimming at V came to 6 bases and at J to 0 bases, leaving 6 bases not matched to a gene. The length of the CDR3 is 14 residues. This CDR3 reads CSVPLRGSTDTQYF. In DNA, the CDR3 is TGCAGCGTCCCCCTCAGGGGGAGCACAGATACGCAGTATTTT.

This chain uses TRBV5-1 with TRBJ2-1; D is unresolved. Trimming took off 4 bases at V and 3 bases at J, with 11 bases between the two ends. This CDR3 contains 14 residues. CDR1 and CDR2 from the germline V gene are SGHRS and YFSETQ. The CDR3 DNA is TGCGCCAGCAGCCTTCCGGGTATCTACAATGAGCAGTTCTTC. Translation gives CASSLPGIYNEQFF.

This clonotype came up a few times. The chain recombines TRBV20-1 with TRBJ2-7; TRBD2 agrees at 8 bases. After removal of 6 bases from V and 2 bases from J, the junction contained 6 bases not matched to a gene. This CDR3 region has 13 residues. Germline assignment: CDR1 DFQATT and CDR2 SNEGSKA (reference sequence). CDR3 coding DNA: TGCAGTGCAGGACTAGCTCCAACCTACGAGCAGTACTTC. The encoded protein is CSAGLAPTYEQYF.

The table lists this clonotype with a few counts. The chain is built from TRBV12-3 or TRBV12-4 and TRBJ2-7, with 8 bases lining up with TRBD2. V shed 6 bases and J 6 bases; nucleotides not matched to a gene: 13. The length of the CDR3 is 15 residues. The CDR3 DNA is TGTGCCAGCAGCTCCACAGGGAGCGGGAGCGGCGAGCAGTACTTC. Its translation: CASSSTGSGSGEQYF.

In this sample, this clonotype turned up a few times. The chain is built from TRBV7-6 and TRBJ2-7; 7 bases line up with TRBD1. J was trimmed by 6 bases and V by 0 bases; bases with no gene match: 8. Germline V lookup: CDR1 SGHVS, CDR2 FNYEAQ. The CDR3 length is 15 residues. CDR3 sequence: CASSLALTGSSEQYF. CDR3 DNA: TGTGCCAGCAGCTTAGCGCTGACAGGGTCGAGCGAGCAGTACTTC.

This clonotype showed up many times. The chain uses TRBV7-9 and TRBJ1-1; a possible D gene is TRBD1 (5 bases). Germline CDR1 and CDR2: SEHNR and FQNEAQ (reference sequence). The germline V and J ends were trimmed by 5 bases and 3 bases, with 19 bases remaining between them. CDR3 length equals 16 residues. The CDR3 sequence is CASSPRNLRGYTEAFF. CDR3 sequence (DNA): TGTGCCAGCAGCCCTAGAAATCTACGGGGGTACACTGAAGCTTTCTTT. Looking up the rest from reference TRBV7-9 and TRBJ1-1 gives the full variable domain: DTGVSQNPRHKITKRGQNVTFRCDPISEHNRLYWYRQTLGQGPEFLTYFQNEAQLEKSRLLSDRFSAERPKGSFSTLEIQRTEQGDSAMYLCASSPRNLRGYTEAFFGQGTRLTVV.

V is TRBV24-1 and J is TRBJ2-2, with no clear D. The germline V gene has CDR1 KGHDR and CDR2 SFDVKD. The CDR3 runs to 14 residues. The V and J ends lost 5 bases and 0 bases respectively, with 6 bases between them. The CDR3 is CATSVDPNTGELFF. In nucleotides, the CDR3 is TGTGCCACCAGTGTAGACCCGAACACCGGGGAGCTGTTTTTT.

This clonotype occurred a few times. The chain uses TRBV18 and TRBJ2-5, with D hard to call. Germline assignment: CDR1 KGHSH and CDR2 LQKENI. V was cut by 3 bases and J by 0 bases, with 5 bases left in between. The CDR3 length is 13 residues. CDR3 nucleotide sequence: TGTGCCAGCTCACCGCCTAACCAAGAGACCCAGTACTTC. Its protein product is CASSPPNQETQYF. The complete variable domain, with remaining parts taken from reference TRBV18 and TRBJ2-5, reads NAGVMQNPRHLVRRRGQEARLRCSPMKGHSHVYWYRQLPEEGLKFMVYLQKENIIDESGMPKERFSAEFPKEGPSILRIQQVVRGDSAAYFCASSPPNQETQYFGPGTRLLVL.

This clonotype was recorded many times. This chain links TRBV5-1 with TRBJ2-1; no clear D gene. V was trimmed by 6 bases and J by 4 bases, leaving 8 bases between them. The CDR3 extends over 12 amino acids. Germline CDR1 reads SGHRS; CDR2 reads YFSETQ. CDR3 amino acids: CASNLDYNEQFF. The CDR3 DNA sequence: TGCGCCAGCAATCTGGATTACAATGAGCAGTTCTTC.

Many counts were recorded for this clonotype. CDR3 DNA sequence: TGTGCCATCAGTGAGTCCTCCGGACCGGAAGAAAAACTGTTTTTT. It encodes CAISESSGPEEKLFF. J is TRBJ1-4 and V is TRBV10-3; D gene unclear. CDR1 is ENHRY and CDR2 is SYGVKD in the germline V gene. V lost 0 bases to trimming and J lost 8 bases, with 13 bases between them. This CDR3 is built from 15 residues.

The table lists this clonotype with many counts. V and J are TRBV11-1 and TRBJ2-4; 9 bases are shared with TRBD2. Germline assignment: CDR1 SGHAT and CDR2 FQDESV (reference sequence). V trimming: 3 bases; J trimming: 0 bases; junction bases outside the gene matches: 9. This CDR3 region has 18 residues. CDR3 bases: TGTGCCAGCAGCTTCGGCCTAGCGGGAAAGGCAGCCAAAAACATTCAGTACTTC. Translating gives CASSFGLAGKAAKNIQYF.

This clonotype was recorded at least ten times. The chain links TRBV5-1 to TRBJ2-7, with TRBD1 matching 8 bases. The germline V gene encodes CDR1 SGHRS and CDR2 YFSETQ. V lost 4 bases, J lost 1 base, and 4 bases stayed unmatched. CDR3 length equals 14 residues. CDR3 region: CASSQGQASYEQYF. CDR3 nucleotides: TGCGCCAGCAGCCAGGGACAGGCGTCCTACGAGCAGTACTTC.

This clonotype was observed a handful of times. The V and J genes are TRBV6-1 and TRBJ1-4; D gene unclear. Germline assignment: CDR1 MNHNS and CDR2 SASEGT. V was pared by 10 bases and J by 7 bases, with 19 bases between. The CDR3 runs to 14 residues. The CDR3 DNA reads TGTGCCACCCACGGAGGGAATGATGCTGAAAAACTGTTTTTT. Amino acids: CATHGGNDAEKLFF.

The V and J genes are TRBV3-1 and TRBJ1-5; D unclear. The CDR3 has 13 amino acids. CDR1 and CDR2 from the germline V gene are LGHDT and YNNKEL (reference sequence). V lost 1 base and J lost 11, with 12 bases in between. CDR3 protein: CASSQASVGTQHF. The CDR3 nucleotides are TGTGCCAGCAGCCAAGCTTCGGTTGGGACCCAGCATTTT.

This clonotype came up a few times. The chain recombines TRBV7-3 with TRBJ1-1; D is perhaps TRBD1 (6 bases). V was cut by 5 bases and J by 1 base, with 20 bases left in between. This CDR3 comprises 17 residues. Germline V gene sequence: CDR1 SGHTA, CDR2 FQGTGA. The CDR3 region is CASSPSAGARANTEAFF. CDR3 DNA sequence: TGTGCCAGCAGCCCGTCGGCAGGGGCTCGGGCGAACACTGAAGCTTTCTTT.

The sample holds many counts of this clonotype. The CDR3 region has the DNA TGCGCCAGCAGCCCCAAGGAGCGGGAGGCCGGTAGAGATACGCAGTATTTT. The encoded protein is CASSPKEREAGRDTQYF. The J gene is TRBJ2-3, the V gene TRBV5-1, with 9 bases aligning to TRBD2. CDR3 length: 17 residues. Germline CDR1 and CDR2: SGHRS and YFSETQ. The junction had 14 bases not matched to a gene; V was cut back by 4 bases and J by 5 bases.

This clonotype has at least ten counts. The chain combines TRBV29-1 with TRBJ1-1, with D maybe TRBD1 (6 bases). V was clipped by 5 bases and J by 1 base, with 14 bases between them. The CDR3 runs to 14 residues. Germline V gene lookup returns CDR1 SQVTM and CDR2 ANQGSEA. The CDR3 loop is CSVPDRFQNTEAFF. CDR3 bases: TGCAGCGTTCCCGACAGGTTCCAGAACACTGAAGCTTTCTTT.

This clonotype has more than one count but fewer than ten. The chain uses TRBV20-1 and TRBJ2-7, with D possibly matching TRBD2 (5 bases). Germline CDR1 reads DFQATT; CDR2 reads SNEGSKA (reference sequence). V was trimmed by 5 bases and J by 0 bases, leaving 11 bases between them. This CDR3 comprises 13 residues. The CDR3 region is CSADRDYSYEQYF. CDR3 nucleotides: TGCAGTGCTGACCGAGACTACTCCTACGAGCAGTACTTC.

In this sample, this clonotype turned up a few times. This chain uses TRBV5-6 with TRBJ2-1, with D possibly TRBD2 on 6 matching bases. The CDR3 runs 14 residues. The germline gives CDR1 SGHDT, CDR2 YYEEEE. Trimming pared 6 bases from V and 4 bases from J, leaving 14 bases between. The CDR3 here is CASTPVGSYNEQFF. The CDR3 DNA follows: TGTGCCAGCACCCCCGTCGGGAGTTACAATGAGCAGTTCTTC.